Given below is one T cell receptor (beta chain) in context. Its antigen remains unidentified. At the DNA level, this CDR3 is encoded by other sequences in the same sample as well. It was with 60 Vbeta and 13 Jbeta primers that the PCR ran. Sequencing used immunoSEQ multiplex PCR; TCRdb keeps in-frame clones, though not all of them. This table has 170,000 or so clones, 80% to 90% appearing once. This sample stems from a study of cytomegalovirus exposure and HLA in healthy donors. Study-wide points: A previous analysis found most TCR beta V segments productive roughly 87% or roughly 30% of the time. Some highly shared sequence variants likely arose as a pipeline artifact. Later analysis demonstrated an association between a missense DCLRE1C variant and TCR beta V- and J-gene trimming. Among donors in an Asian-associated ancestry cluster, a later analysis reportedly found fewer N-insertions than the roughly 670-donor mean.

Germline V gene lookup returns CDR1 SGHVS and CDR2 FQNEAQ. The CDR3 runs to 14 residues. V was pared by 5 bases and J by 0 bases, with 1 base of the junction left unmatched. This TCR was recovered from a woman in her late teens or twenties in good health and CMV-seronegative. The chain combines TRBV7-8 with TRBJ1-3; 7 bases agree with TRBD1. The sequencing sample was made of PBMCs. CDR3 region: CASSRQGSGNTIYF. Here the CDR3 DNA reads TGTGCCAGCAGCCGACAGGGCTCTGGAAACACCATATATTTT.